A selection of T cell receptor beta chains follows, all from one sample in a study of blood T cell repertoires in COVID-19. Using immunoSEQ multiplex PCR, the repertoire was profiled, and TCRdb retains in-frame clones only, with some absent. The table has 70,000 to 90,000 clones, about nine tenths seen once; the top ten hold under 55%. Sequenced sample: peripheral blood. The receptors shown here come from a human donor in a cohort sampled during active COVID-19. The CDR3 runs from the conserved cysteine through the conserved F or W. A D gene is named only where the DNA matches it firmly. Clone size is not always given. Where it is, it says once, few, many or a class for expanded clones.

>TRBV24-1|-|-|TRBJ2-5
CATSDGGQTDSETQYF
TGTGCCACCAGTGATGGCGGGCAGACGGATTCGGAGACCCAGTACTTC
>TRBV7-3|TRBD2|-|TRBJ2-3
CASSFSGGNTDTQYF
TGTGCCAGCAGCTTTAGCGGGGGGAACACAGATACGCAGTATTTT
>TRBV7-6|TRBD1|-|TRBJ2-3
CASSLFQGALDTQYF
TGTGCCAGCAGCTTATTCCAGGGGGCCTTGGATACGCAGTATTTT
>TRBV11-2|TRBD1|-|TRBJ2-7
CASSSPTGGLEQYF
TGTGCCAGCAGCTCCCCGACAGGGGGACTCGAGCAGTACTTC
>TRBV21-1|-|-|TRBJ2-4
CASSKGVDSPEAKNIQYF
TGTGCCAGCAGCAAAGGGGTGGACAGTCCTGAGGCCAAAAACATTCAGTACTTC
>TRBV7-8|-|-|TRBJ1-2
CASSLGTDYGYTF
TGTGCCAGCAGCTTAGGTACAGACTATGGCTACACCTTC
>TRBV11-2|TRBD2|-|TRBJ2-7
CASSPLSGKYEQYF
TGTGCCAGCAGCCCATTAAGCGGGAAGTACGAGCAGTACTTC
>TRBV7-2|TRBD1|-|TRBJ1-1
CASRDRQGARAEAFF
TGTGCCAGCAGGGACCGACAGGGGGCGAGGGCTGAAGCTTTCTTT
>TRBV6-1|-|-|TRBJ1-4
CASSEGQTTEKLFF
TGTGCCAGCAGTGAAGGACAGACGACGGAAAAACTGTTTTTT
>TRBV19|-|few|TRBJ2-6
CASSMGYSSGANVLTF
TGTGCCAGTAGTATGGGCTACTCCTCTGGGGCCAACGTCCTGACTTTC
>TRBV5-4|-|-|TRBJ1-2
CASSFMTGGYGYTF
TGTGCCAGCAGCTTCATGACAGGAGGATATGGCTACACCTTC
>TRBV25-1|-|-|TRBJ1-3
CASSRPDTGNTIYF
TGTGCCAGCAGCAGGCCGGATACTGGAAACACCATATATTTT
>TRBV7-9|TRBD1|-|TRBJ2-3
CASSFWDRPTDTQYF
TGTGCCAGCAGCTTCTGGGACAGGCCCACAGATACGCAGTATTTT
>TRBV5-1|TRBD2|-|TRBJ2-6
CASSSAGGISGANVLTF
TGCGCCAGCAGCTCAGCGGGAGGAATCTCTGGGGCCAACGTCCTGACTTTC
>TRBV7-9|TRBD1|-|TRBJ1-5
CASSSWDSENQPQHF
TGTGCCAGCAGCTCCTGGGACAGCGAAAATCAGCCCCAGCATTTT
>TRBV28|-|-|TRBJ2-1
CASRTTRDKEQFF
TGTGCCAGCAGGACCACCAGGGACAAGGAGCAGTTCTTC
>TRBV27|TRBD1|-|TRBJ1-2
CASSPRQGAYGYTF
TGTGCCAGCAGTCCCCGACAGGGGGCGTATGGCTACACCTTC
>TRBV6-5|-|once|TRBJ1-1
CASSYSTGETFKAFF
TGTGCCAGCAGTTACTCGACCGGAGAGACCTTTAAAGCTTTCTTT
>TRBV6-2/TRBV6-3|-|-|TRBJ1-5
CASSSEGYQPQHF
TGTGCCAGCAGTTCGGAGGGGTACCAGCCCCAGCATTTT
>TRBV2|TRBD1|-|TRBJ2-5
CASSEGSGGAGETQYF
TGTGCCAGCAGTGAGGGTTCAGGGGGCGCAGGGGAGACCCAGTACTTC
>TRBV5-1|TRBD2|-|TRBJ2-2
CATRPAGGGTGELFF
TGCGCCACCAGGCCGGCGGGGGGAGGCACCGGGGAGCTGTTTTTT
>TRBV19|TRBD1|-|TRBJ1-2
CASSISDRGHYGYTF
TGTGCCAGTAGTATTAGTGACAGGGGCCACTATGGCTACACCTTC
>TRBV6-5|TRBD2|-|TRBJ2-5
CASTRTSGGFETQYF
TGTGCCAGCACCAGGACTAGCGGGGGGTTCGAGACCCAGTACTTC
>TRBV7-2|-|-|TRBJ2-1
CASSLVMNEQFF
TGTGCCAGCAGCTTAGTCATGAATGAGCAGTTCTTC